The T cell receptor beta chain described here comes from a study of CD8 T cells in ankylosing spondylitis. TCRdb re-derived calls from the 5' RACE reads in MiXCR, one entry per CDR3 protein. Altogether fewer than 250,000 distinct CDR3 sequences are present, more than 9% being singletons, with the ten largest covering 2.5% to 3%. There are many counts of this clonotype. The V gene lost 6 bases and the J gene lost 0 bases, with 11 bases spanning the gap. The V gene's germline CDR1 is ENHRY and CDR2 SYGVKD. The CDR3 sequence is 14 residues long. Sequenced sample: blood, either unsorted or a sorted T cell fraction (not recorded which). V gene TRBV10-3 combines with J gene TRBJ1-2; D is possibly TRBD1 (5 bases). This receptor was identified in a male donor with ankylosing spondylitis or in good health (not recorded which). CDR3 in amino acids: CAIREGTTNYGYTF. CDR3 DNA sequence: TGTGCCATCAGAGAGGGGACGACTAACTATGGCTACACCTTC.